This TCR beta chain derives from a study of beta chain features in type 1 diabetes (dated by TCRdb to 2016 to 2019). Regarding the study in general: No differences in mean age, gender distribution, total cell number or subset yield were found between patients and healthy donors. A total of some 100,000,000 sorted cells were examined across all samples, and the number of cells per subset was strongly correlated with RNA yield. The study compared TCRB repertoires of sorted circulating CD4+ T cell subsets between recently diagnosed type 1 diabetes patients and matched healthy donors. Regulatory and stem cell-like memory subsets were obtained from only 8 patients and about eight healthy donors, while naive and central memory subsets were obtained from all 28 donors. The full study reports these points: Because cDNA was sequenced instead of genomic DNA, activated cells with high expression could be over-represented, although the groups did not differ in activation or CD3 levels. In all four CD4+ subsets, TCRB CDR3 length was moderately but significantly shorter in type 1 diabetes patients. Patients with type 1 diabetes made fewer insertions and deleted more nucleotides at VDJ recombination sites, implying thymic rearrangement abnormalities. Because the HLA sub-analyses included only small numbers of individuals, any influence of HLA type on TCRB rearrangement was left unresolved. Naive, central memory and regulatory TCRB repertoires appeared to be more similar among patients than among healthy donors. PCR might favor shorter templates, but patient and control samples were amplified and corrected together, so any skew would affect both groups equally.

From the cysteine through the phenylalanine, the CDR3 covers 16 amino acids. The CDR3 DNA has 48 bases and is translated from base 1. From V the trimming removes 8 bases and from J it removes 3 bases, while the gene matches leave 15 bases of the junction unaccounted for. From the germline V gene (reference sequence), CDR1 is LNHDA and CDR2 is SQIVND. This clone has just a few counts. Its antigen specificity is not known. Nothing much larger sits one base from this clone, and base qualities are not available. The entire isolated RNA was reverse transcribed using the High Capacity cDNA Reverse Transcription Kit, and thus expressed TCRB transcripts were sequenced. Naive, central memory and regulatory T cell samples underwent deep immunoSEQ sequencing, averaging around 3.6 million total reads per sample. After sorted cells were lysed in RLT buffer, RNA was extracted with DNase-treated RNeasy Micro or Mini kits, with the choice depending on cell number. To prevent cross-contamination, each cell subset was processed individually, whereas patient and healthy donor samples were processed jointly. Using the immunoSEQ multiplex PCR, TCRB sequences were amplified from cDNA into 87-bp fragments spanning the CDR3 region. Sequencing of the amplicons was performed on the Illumina HiSeq platform. The source study handled its data this way. PCR bias was corrected computationally using synthetic template baselines, and reads within Hamming distance 2 were collapsed, with unmergeable singletons discarded. Reads were aligned against IMGT so that V, D and J genes, CDR3 length and insertions or deletions at six rearrangement sites could be assigned. Within each subset, clonotype counts were normalized to sorted cell number, and only after that were true diversity and Gini coefficients computed with the tcR R package. The overlap coefficient, calculated on TCRB nucleotide sequences, was used to measure repertoire sharing. Here the immuneACCESS table is served through TCRdb, limited to in-frame sequences with V and J called. Missing clones are a known gap in these copies; in checked studies unresolved V genes cover under half, and the rest lacks a known reason. For V, J and clone size, that table is used; D and trimming come from the DNA. For this sample there are about 120,000 clones; about 15% appear just once. The top ten hold about 2.1% of the sample.

A single peripheral blood draw of around 0.11 L on average was collected from each donor into heparinised tubes. Using a panel that included CD45RO, CCR7, CD25, CD127, CD95 and CD27, naive, central memory, regulatory and stem cell-like memory CD4+ T cells were sorted on a BD FACSAria II. All sorted populations exceeded 95% purity. PBMCs were isolated immediately by Lymphoprep density gradient centrifugation and stained directly without culture. So that batch effects would be minimized, each experiment stained and sorted samples in pairs, pairing one healthy donor with one patient. Sequencing was done on a sample of central memory CD4+ T cells from blood. The sequence was obtained from a man in his thirties or forties with type 1 diabetes. The rearrangement joined TRBV19 to TRBJ2-7; TRBD2 aligns with 8 central bases. The CDR3 here reads CASARRGSGGDYEQYF. Read as DNA, the sequence is TGTGCCAGTGCCAGGCGAGGGAGCGGGGGTGACTACGAGCAGTACTTC.